The 23 T cell receptor beta chains below were found in one sample sequenced in a study of T cell repertoires in cytomegalovirus infection. TCRdb analysed the reads with MiXCR anew, one entry per CDR3 protein. Of tens of thousands of distinct CDR3 sequences listed, about 20% are singletons. No antigen has been identified for these receptors. Sequenced input: PBMCs, sequenced either directly or after in vitro stimulation (not recorded which). These receptors all come from a human donor in good health (CMV status not recorded). Some clones in this sample may be carry-over from other donors' samples.

The chain combines TRBV6-2 or TRBV6-3 with TRBJ2-1; D might be TRBD2 (5 bases). V was pared by 4 bases and J by 1 base, with 17 bases between. The CDR3 sequence is 17 residues long. Germline CDR1 reads MNHEY; CDR2 reads SVGEGT. The CDR3 sequence: CASSFTPLTNSYNEQFF. The DNA for the CDR3 is TGTGCCAGCAGTTTCACCCCCTTGACTAATTCCTACAATGAGCAGTTCTTC.

This clonotype is medium-sized by share. This rearrangement joins TRBV7-9 to TRBJ2-7; 8 positions agree with TRBD2. Losses at the gene ends were 5 bases for V and 5 bases for J; bases not matched to a gene: 8. This CDR3 spans 14 amino acids. Per the germline V gene, CDR1 is SEHNR and CDR2 is FQNEAQ (reference sequence). The CDR3 DNA sequence: TGTGCCAGCAGCCGCGGACTAGCTACCCACGAGCAGTACTTC. Translation: CASSRGLATHEQYF.

The chain links TRBV28 to TRBJ1-1; D is undetermined. V gave up 7 bases and J gave up 4 bases, with 10 bases separating them. The CDR3 sequence is 12 residues long. The germline V gene encodes CDR1 MDHEN and CDR2 SYDVKM. In DNA, the CDR3 is TGTGCCAGCAACGAGGGAAGCACTGAAGCTTTCTTT. This encodes CASNEGSTEAFF.

The table lists this clonotype with many counts. The chain has TRBV7-2 and TRBJ1-4, with D possibly matching TRBD1 (5 bases). The CDR3 is 14 amino acids. CDR1 is SGHTA, CDR2 FQGNSA, per germline. Trimming took off 2 bases at V and 7 bases at J, with 11 bases between the two ends. The CDR3, as DNA: TGTGCCAGCAGCTTAAGGGGACGGGGTGAAAAACTGTTTTTT. This sequence encodes CASSLRGRGEKLFF.

On this clonotype itself: A much larger clone sits a single nucleotide away, making a read error possible. The V gene is TRBV27, the J gene TRBJ2-1; D possibly corresponds to TRBD1 (6 bases). CDR3 length: 15 amino acids. Germline V lookup: CDR1 MNHEY, CDR2 SMNVEV (reference sequence). This CDR3 is CTSSSGTTVYNEQFF. DNA of the CDR3: TGTACCAGCAGTTCCGGGACAACTGTTTACAATGAGCAGTTCTTC.

This clonotype was observed a few times. The chain uses TRBV12-3 or TRBV12-4 and TRBJ1-2, with D possibly matching TRBD1 (5 bases). Deletions cut 7 bases from V and 2 bases from J, with 14 bases between. There are 14 residues in the CDR3. CDR3 bases: TGTGCCAGCACCTCGGGACTGACAAACTATGGCTACACCTTC. Its protein is CASTSGLTNYGYTF.

This rearrangement joins TRBV28 to TRBJ2-7; TRBD1 matches at 7 bases. This CDR3 spans 13 amino acids. The germline gives CDR1 MDHEN, CDR2 SYDVKM. V gave up 7 bases and J gave up 2 bases; unmatched junction bases: 5. The CDR3 DNA follows: TGTGCCAGCACGACAGGGATGGCCTACGAGCAGTACTTC. Translated: CASTTGMAYEQYF.

This clonotype has a count of ten or more. The V call is TRBV6-2 or TRBV6-3, the J call TRBJ2-5, with 9 nucleotides matching TRBD2. J lost 5 bases, V lost 7 bases, and 14 bases had no gene match. This CDR3 spans 16 amino acids. Germline loops: CDR1 MNHEY, CDR2 SVGEGT. The CDR3 is CASKISRLAGEETQYF. CDR3 nucleotide sequence: TGTGCCAGCAAAATATCCAGGTTAGCGGGAGAGGAGACCCAGTACTTC.

This clonotype came up many times. The chain joins TRBV11-1 to TRBJ1-6; D is possibly TRBD1 (5 bases). In germline, CDR1 is SGHAT, CDR2 FQDESV (reference sequence). V lost 0 bases to trimming and J lost 10 bases, with 16 bases between them. The CDR3 is 16 amino acids. The CDR3 nucleotides read TGTGCCAGCAGCTTAGCCCCCCAGGGATGGTGGTCACCCCTCCACTTT. It encodes CASSLAPQGWWSPLHF.

This chain uses TRBV19 with TRBJ1-1, with D unresolved. CDR3 length equals 13 residues. The germline gives CDR1 LNHDA, CDR2 SQIVND (reference sequence). Between the trimmed V and J ends, which lost 1 base and 0 bases, there was a span of 3 bases. This chain's CDR3 is CASSIAMNTEAFF. The CDR3 DNA follows: TGTGCCAGTAGTATAGCAATGAACACTGAAGCTTTCTTT.

This clonotype was counted at least ten times. A read error may produce the germline difference seen at one junction end. The chain employs TRBV7-2 and TRBJ2-3; no clear D. The CDR3 is 14 amino acids. Germline V CDR1 and CDR2: SGHTA, FQGNSA. In nucleotides, the CDR3 is TGTGCAAGCAGCTTAAGGAGTGTTGGCGATACGCAGTATTTT. The encoded protein is CASSLRSVGDTQYF.

This clonotype came up many times. The chain links TRBV11-3 to TRBJ2-1; a possible D gene is TRBD2 (5 bases). CDR1 is SGHNT and CDR2 is YENEEA in the germline V gene. This CDR3 comprises 17 residues. The V end was cut by 5 bases, the J end by 0 bases, with 17 bases between. CDR3 nucleotide sequence: TGTGCCAGCAGCACCAGAAGACAAGGGAGCTCCTACAATGAGCAGTTCTTC. This translates into CASSTRRQGSSYNEQFF.

J is TRBJ1-5 and V is TRBV5-1; the D gene is possibly TRBD1 (5 bases). Germline V CDR1 and CDR2: SGHRS, YFSETQ. The CDR3 is 14 residues long. Between the trimmed V and J ends, which lost 3 bases and 0 bases, there was a span of 7 bases. CDR3 coding DNA: TGCGCCAGCAGCTCGGGACTTAGCAATCAGCCCCAGCATTTT. The encoded protein is CASSSGLSNQPQHF.

The genes are TRBV6-1 and TRBJ2-7; D tentatively reads TRBD1 or TRBD2 (5 bases each). CDR1 and CDR2 (germline): MNHNS, SASEGT. Trimming took off 8 bases at V and 0 bases at J, with 11 bases between the two ends. This CDR3 spans 13 amino acids. CDR3 DNA sequence: TGTGCCAGCCGGGGCGGCAGCTCCTACGAGCAGTACTTC. Protein sequence: CASRGGSSYEQYF.

About this clonotype itself: One junction end disagrees with the germline gene, perhaps due to a read error. The chain uses TRBV19 and TRBJ2-3; TRBD2 might be the D (6 bases). The CDR3 spans 14 residues. Looked up from germline, CDR1 is LNHDA and CDR2 is SQIVND (reference sequence). The CDR3 spells CASSIGLAQHTHSF. The CDR3 region has the DNA TGTGCCAGTAGTATAGGGCTAGCGCAGCATACGCATTCTTTT.

This clonotype was picked up many times. This chain links TRBV12-3 or TRBV12-4 with TRBJ2-7; D unresolved. Deletions cut 3 bases from V and 3 bases from J, with 12 bases between. The CDR3 has 14 residues. The DNA of the CDR3 is TGTGCCAGCAGTTTCCAGCCAAATTACTACGAGCAGTACTTC. Translated, it gives CASSFQPNYYEQYF.

The chain links TRBV7-9 to TRBJ1-2; no clear D gene. V was trimmed by 4 bases and J by 7 bases, leaving 10 bases between them. The CDR3 is 12 residues long. Per germline, CDR1 SEHNR and CDR2 FQNEAQ (reference sequence). The CDR3, as DNA: TGTGCCAGCAGCTCTACAGATCTTGGCTACACCTTC. It is translated as CASSSTDLGYTF. Based on the CDR3 plus reference TRBV7-9 and TRBJ1-2, the full variable domain is DTGVSQNPRHKITKRGQNVTFRCDPISEHNRLYWYRQTLGQGPEFLTYFQNEAQLEKSRLLSDRFSAERPKGSFSTLEIQRTEQGDSAMYLCASSSTDLGYTFGSGTRLTVV.

This clonotype has ten or more counts. The chain recombines TRBV10-3 with TRBJ2-6; no clear D. Per germline, CDR1 ENHRY and CDR2 SYGVKD. The V and J ends lost 9 bases and 4 bases respectively, with 7 bases between them. This CDR3 is 12 amino acids long. The CDR3 DNA is TGTGCCATTCCAACGGGGGCCAACGTCCTGACTTTC. This translates into CAIPTGANVLTF.

This chain connects TRBV4-2 to TRBJ2-1; 10 bases align to TRBD2. CDR1 and CDR2 (germline): LGHNA, YNFKEQ. V was pared by 5 bases and J by 9 bases, with 16 bases of the junction left unmatched. This CDR3 has 17 residues. The CDR3 protein is CASSSRLAGHKAGEQFF. For the CDR3, the DNA is TGTGCCAGCAGCTCTAGACTAGCGGGCCATAAGGCGGGTGAGCAGTTCTTC.

The chain employs TRBV11-3 and TRBJ2-1, with TRBD1 as a possible D gene (6 bases). The V end was cut by 5 bases, the J end by 8 bases, with 13 bases between. CDR1 SGHNT and CDR2 YENEEA come from the germline V gene. CDR3 length: 13 amino acids. This chain's CDR3 is CASSLTGYDEQFF. CDR3 nucleotides: TGTGCCAGCAGCCTCACAGGGTACGATGAGCAGTTCTTC.

The CDR3, as DNA: TGTGCCAGCAGCCCCCAGGGTTTATACTATGGCTACACCTTC. This encodes CASSPQGLYYGYTF. The chain has TRBV11-2 and TRBJ1-2; the D gene is possibly TRBD1 (5 bases). The CDR3 spans 14 residues. The V gene's germline CDR1 is SGHAT and CDR2 FQNNGV. Trimming stripped 5 bases from V and 3 bases from J, with 13 bases between. The full variable domain, in which reference TRBV11-2 and TRBJ1-2 provide the parts outside the CDR3, is EAGVAQSPRYKIIEKRQSVAFWCNPISGHATLYWYQQILGQGPKLLIQFQNNGVVDDSQLPKDRFSAERLKGVDSTLKIQPAKLEDSAVYLCASSPQGLYYGYTFGSGTRLTVV.

This clonotype has just a few counts. The rearrangement links TRBV5-4 to TRBJ2-3; D unresolved. This CDR3 is 14 amino acids long. The V end was cut by 4 bases, the J end by 1 base, with 10 bases between. Germline lookup yields CDR1 SGHNT and CDR2 YYREEE (reference sequence). The CDR3 region is CASSERWGTDTQYF. The CDR3 coding sequence is TGTGCCAGCAGCGAGCGCTGGGGCACAGATACGCAGTATTTT.

This clonotype was picked up a small number of times. This rearrangement joins TRBV6-1 to TRBJ1-1; D is possibly TRBD1 (5 bases). This CDR3 contains 14 residues. Trimming took off 7 bases at V and 11 bases at J, with 23 bases between the two ends. Germline V lookup: CDR1 MNHNS, CDR2 SASEGT. CDR3 coding DNA: TGTGCCAGCACTCCGGTGGGAGGGGCCGATTGGGCTTTCTTT. This sequence encodes CASTPVGGADWAFF.